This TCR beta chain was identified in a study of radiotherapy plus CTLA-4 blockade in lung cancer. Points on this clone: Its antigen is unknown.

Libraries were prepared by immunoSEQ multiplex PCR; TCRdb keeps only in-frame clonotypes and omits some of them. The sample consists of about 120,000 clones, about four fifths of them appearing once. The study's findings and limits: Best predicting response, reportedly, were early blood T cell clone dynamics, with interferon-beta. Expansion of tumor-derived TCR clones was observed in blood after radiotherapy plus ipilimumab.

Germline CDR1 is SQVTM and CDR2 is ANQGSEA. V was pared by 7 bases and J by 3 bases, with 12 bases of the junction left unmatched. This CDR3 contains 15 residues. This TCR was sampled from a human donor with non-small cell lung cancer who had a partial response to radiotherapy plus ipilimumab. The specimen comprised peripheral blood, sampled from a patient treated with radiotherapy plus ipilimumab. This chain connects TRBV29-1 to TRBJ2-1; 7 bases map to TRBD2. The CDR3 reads CSAFTSDRFYNEQFF. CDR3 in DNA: TGCAGCGCTTTTACTAGCGACCGCTTCTACAATGAGCAGTTCTTC.